The 19 T cell receptor beta chains in this list originate from one sample, sequenced in a study of T cell repertoires in urothelial bladder cancer. Using immunoSEQ multiplex PCR, the repertoire was profiled, and TCRdb retains in-frame clones only, with some absent. The table lists 9,200 or so clones, 58% of them singletons, with 25% to 40% in the top ten. Sequenced: tumor-infiltrating cells from bladder cancer. The origin of the receptors is a human donor with urothelial carcinoma.

V is TRBV6-5 and J is TRBJ2-2, with TRBD2 matching 7 bases. This CDR3 spans 16 amino acids. Germline loops: CDR1 MNHEY, CDR2 SVGAGI. Losses at the gene ends were 4 bases for V and 3 bases for J; bases not matched to a gene: 8. The CDR3, as DNA: TGTGCCAGCAGTTTTTTGCGGGGGTGGGACACCGGGGAGCTGTTTTTT. This encodes CASSFLRGWDTGELFF.

The J gene is TRBJ2-7, the V gene TRBV6-5; the match to TRBD1 covers 11 bases. V lost 6 bases and J lost 4; bases outside the gene matches: 8. This CDR3 contains 15 residues. Germline V gene data show CDR1 as MNHEY and CDR2 as SVGAGI. The CDR3 nucleotides read TGTGCCAGCAGCCGCGGGACAGGGGGAGGATACGAGCAGTACTTC. Residues: CASSRGTGGGYEQYF.

The chain recombines TRBV27 with TRBJ1-2; D might be TRBD1 (5 bases). Germline assignment: CDR1 MNHEY and CDR2 SMNVEV (reference sequence). The CDR3 sequence is 15 residues long. Trimming pared 6 bases from V and 5 bases from J, leaving 19 bases between. The CDR3 protein is CASSPGPGLRYGYTF. The CDR3 DNA sequence: TGTGCCAGCAGCCCCGGGCCGGGACTTCGGTATGGCTACACCTTC.

The rearrangement joins TRBV5-4 to TRBJ1-1, with TRBD1 identical over 7 bases. This CDR3 contains 18 residues. The germline V gene encodes CDR1 SGHNT and CDR2 YYREEE (reference sequence). With V trimmed by 0 bases and J by 1 base, 12 bases remained unmatched. Here the CDR3 DNA reads TGTGCCAGCAGCTTGGAGGTAGCCATACAGGGGAGGAACACTGAAGCTTTCTTT. This encodes CASSLEVAIQGRNTEAFF.

The chain combines TRBV2 with TRBJ2-3; D not certain. The V and J ends lost 3 bases and 4 bases respectively, with 11 bases between them. The CDR3 has 14 residues. Looked up from germline, CDR1 is SNHLY and CDR2 is FYNNEI. The CDR3 loop reads CASSDDSRADTQYF. In DNA, the CDR3 is TGTGCCAGCAGTGATGACTCTAGGGCAGATACGCAGTATTTT.

The chain is built from TRBV21-1 and TRBJ2-1; the table's D call TRBD2 went unverified against the DNA. TRBV21-1 is a known pseudogene. The CDR3 is made up of 23 amino acids. This chain's CDR3 is CASSIAGTSGGEITLSSYNEQFF. The CDR3 region has the DNA TGTGCCAGCAGCATAGCCGGGACTAGCGGGGGGGAGATTACTTTAAGCTCCTACAATGAGCAGTTCTTC.

This sequence joins TRBV5-1 and TRBJ1-4, with D tentatively TRBD1 (5 bases). Germline V gene data show CDR1 as SGHRS and CDR2 as YFSETQ. CDR3 length equals 15 residues. V lost 1 base, J lost 0 bases, and 7 bases lay in between. The CDR3 coding sequence is TGCGCCAGCAGCTTGTTGGGGGCAACTAATGAAAAACTGTTTTTT. Translating gives CASSLLGATNEKLFF.

This clone came up a few times. Other DNA sequences from this sample encode an identical CDR3 as well. The rearrangement joins TRBV14 to TRBJ1-1; 9 bases fit TRBD1. Germline CDR1 reads SGHDN; CDR2 reads FVKESK. CDR3 length equals 15 residues. V lost 4 bases, J lost 1 base, and 4 bases stayed unmatched. The CDR3 loop reads CASSPRTGANTEAFF. In nucleotides, the CDR3 is TGTGCCAGCAGCCCTCGGACAGGGGCGAACACTGAAGCTTTCTTT. Based on the CDR3 plus reference TRBV14 and TRBJ1-1, the full variable domain is EAGVTQFPSHSVIEKGQTVTLRCDPISGHDNLYWYRRVMGKEIKFLLHFVKESKQDESGMPNNRFLAERTGGTYSTLKVQPAELEDSGVYFCASSPRTGANTEAFFGQGTRLTVV.

This clone is judged medium-sized. The genes are TRBV29-1 and TRBJ2-7; D might be TRBD1 (6 bases). Per the germline V gene, CDR1 is SQVTM and CDR2 is ANQGSEA. The CDR3 totals 13 residues. V dropped 2 bases and J dropped 2 bases, with 10 bases sitting between them. The CDR3 here is CSVEFAGAYEQYF. CDR3 in DNA: TGCAGCGTTGAATTTGCAGGGGCCTACGAGCAGTACTTC.

This clone came up a few times. The chain joins TRBV19 to TRBJ1-2; no definite D call. From germline, CDR1 is LNHDA and CDR2 SQIVND (reference sequence). Trimming pared 7 bases from V and 3 bases from J, leaving 15 bases between. The CDR3 length is 14 residues. CDR3 in amino acids: CASTGSGFDYGYTF. The DNA for the CDR3 is TGTGCCAGTACCGGATCGGGTTTTGACTATGGCTACACCTTC.

The rearrangement uses TRBV18 and TRBJ2-1; 8 positions agree with TRBD1. V shed 0 bases and J 0 bases; nucleotides not matched to a gene: 4. This CDR3 comprises 17 residues. Germline CDR1 and CDR2: KGHSH and LQKENI. The DNA for the CDR3 is TGTGCCAGCTCACCACCAAACAGGGGGAGCTCCTACAATGAGCAGTTCTTC. This gives the protein CASSPPNRGSSYNEQFF.

This clone showed up just once. The chain carries TRBV5-3 and TRBJ2-1; perhaps TRBD1 as D (6 bases). TRBV5-3 carries the ORF label, with uncertain function. The germline V and J ends were trimmed by 3 bases and 7 bases, with 17 bases remaining between them. The CDR3 length is 15 residues. CDR3 nucleotides: TGTGCCAGAAGCTCCGAAGACAGGAAGGGAAATGAGCAGTTCTTC. Translating it yields CARSSEDRKGNEQFF.

The V and J genes are TRBV15 and TRBJ2-3; 8 bases match TRBD2. This CDR3 has 14 amino acids. With V trimmed by 5 bases and J by 4 bases, 5 bases remained unmatched. From germline, CDR1 is LNHNV and CDR2 YYDKDF (reference sequence). The CDR3 loop reads CATSVRGVADTQYF. The DNA for the CDR3 is TGTGCCACCAGCGTGCGGGGGGTAGCAGATACGCAGTATTTT.

CDR3 protein: CASSPGAGATGELFF. The CDR3 DNA follows: TGTGCCAGCAGCCCAGGGGCGGGGGCCACCGGGGAGCTGTTTTTT. The chain joins TRBV9 to TRBJ2-2, with D possibly matching TRBD2 (7 bases). V lost 4 bases and J 4 bases, leaving 14 bases between the germline ends. The CDR3 runs to 15 residues. Germline loops: CDR1 SGDLS, CDR2 YYNGEE.

V and J are TRBV6-4 and TRBJ1-2; D may be TRBD1 (5 bases). V was cut by 6 bases and J by 2 bases, with 10 bases left in between. The CDR3 loop spans 13 amino acids. Germline V CDR1 and CDR2: MRHNA, SNTAGT. This CDR3 reads CASRHRDNYGYTF. The DNA for the CDR3 is TGTGCCAGCAGACACCGGGACAACTATGGCTACACCTTC.

This chain connects TRBV9 to TRBJ1-2; D gene unclear. Trimming shortened V by 0 bases and J by 4 bases, and 13 bases separated the two germline ends. This CDR3 comprises 15 residues. Germline CDR1 SGDLS, CDR2 YYNGEE. The CDR3, as DNA: TGTGCCAGCAGCGTAGCCCAGAGGGAGTTCTATGGCTACACCTTC. Amino acid sequence: CASSVAQREFYGYTF.

The chain couples TRBV5-1 to TRBJ1-1; D ambiguous. The CDR3 extends over 14 amino acids. Germline-derived CDR1 and CDR2 are SGHRS and YFSETQ. Trimming pared 2 bases from V and 5 bases from J, leaving 13 bases between. Here the CDR3 reads CASSFSGAGTEAFF. CDR3 sequence (DNA): TGCGCCAGCAGCTTTTCGGGTGCGGGAACTGAAGCTTTCTTT.

The rearrangement uses TRBV5-6 and TRBJ2-3, with TRBD1 as a possible D gene (5 bases). Germline CDR1 is SGHDT and CDR2 is YYEEEE. The CDR3 is made up of 15 amino acids. Trimming took 4 bases from V and 0 from J, leaving 12 bases between them. The CDR3 reads CASSPRQTSTDTQYF. The DNA for the CDR3 is TGTGCCAGCAGCCCCCGACAGACTAGCACAGATACGCAGTATTTT. The variable domain in full, completed from reference TRBV5-6 and TRBJ2-3, reads DAGVTQSPTHLIKTRGQQVTLRCSPKSGHDTVSWYQQALGQGPQFIFQYYEEEERQRGNFPDRFSGHQFPNYSSELNVNALLLGDSALYLCASSPRQTSTDTQYFGPGTRLTVL.

V is TRBV27 and J is TRBJ1-6; D remains unclear. V shed 1 base and J shed 5 bases, with 12 bases lying between them. The germline gives CDR1 MNHEY, CDR2 SMNVEV (reference sequence). The CDR3 runs to 16 residues. CDR3: CASSLYFTLDNSPLHF. For the CDR3, the DNA is TGTGCCAGCAGTTTATACTTCACCCTCGATAATTCACCCCTCCACTTT.